These 8 T cell receptor beta chains originate from one sample sequenced in a study of monozygotic twins with inflammatory bowel disease (dated by TCRdb to between 2019 and 2020). Library preparation employed 5' RACE. The sample was run on an Illumina HiSeq 2500. TCRdb reanalyzed the reads, keeping one entry per CDR3 protein sequence and omitting DNA. The table of this sample itemizes nearly 450,000 distinct CDR3 sequences. The ten largest clones take up roughly 2.3% of the sample. Material: blood. The receptors originated from a human donor with ulcerative colitis or Crohn's disease, or a healthy co-twin of an affected twin (not recorded which).

The chain recombines TRBV19 with TRBJ2-1; TCRdb's assignment of TRBD1 cannot be checked, as there is no DNA. Germline values: CDR1 LNHDA, CDR2 SQIVND (reference sequence). The CDR3 length is 18 residues. Here the CDR3 reads CASSIVGGSGISYNEQFF.

The CDR3 region is CASSSRSQGGYTF. The V call is TRBV6-5, the J call TRBJ1-2; lacking DNA, the TRBD1 call made by TCRdb goes unchecked. The CDR3 extends over 13 amino acids. Germline V gives CDR1 MNHEY, CDR2 SVGAGI.

This chain links TRBV20-1 with TRBJ1-6. Germline V gene lookup returns CDR1 DFQATT and CDR2 SNEGSKA (reference sequence). CDR3 length equals 12 residues. CDR3 sequence: CSARGGTSPLHF.

The chain uses TRBV6-5 and TRBJ1-6; TCRdb lists TRBD1, though no DNA is available to test this call. This CDR3 is 18 amino acids long. The germline V gene encodes CDR1 MNHEY and CDR2 SVGAGI. Here the CDR3 reads CASSYSGTGGAGDSPLHF.

This sequence joins TRBV7-2 and TRBJ2-7. CDR1 and CDR2 from the germline V gene are SGHTA and FQGNSA. The CDR3 contains 12 residues. The CDR3 loop is CASSLVESFQYF.

The CDR3 here is CASSIVSDRGYTF. V gene TRBV19 combines with J gene TRBJ1-2. The CDR3 has 13 residues. Germline CDR1 is LNHDA and CDR2 is SQIVND (reference sequence). Using reference TRBV19 and TRBJ1-2 for the parts outside the CDR3, the full variable domain is DGGITQSPKYLFRKEGQNVTLSCEQNLNHDAMYWYRQDPGQGLRLIYYSQIVNDFQKGDIAEGYSVSREKKESFPLTVTSAQKNPTAFYLCASSIVSDRGYTFGSGTRLTVV.

The chain uses TRBV18 and TRBJ1-5. The CDR3 consists of 16 residues. Germline CDR1 is KGHSH and CDR2 is LQKENI. The CDR3 loop is CASSPSSTASQQPQHF.

The CDR3 reads CASGSLTGSTGELFF. The chain carries TRBV12-5 and TRBJ2-2; TCRdb designates TRBD1, a call that cannot be tested without DNA. Germline lookup yields CDR1 LGHNT and CDR2 FRNRAP. The CDR3 has 15 amino acids. Full variable domain (rest looked up from reference TRBV12-5 and TRBJ2-2): DARVTQTPRHKVTEMGQEVTMRCQPILGHNTVFWYRQTMMQGLELLAYFRNRAPLDDSGMPKDRFSAEMPDATLATLKIQPSEPRDSAVYFCASGSLTGSTGELFFGEGSRLTVL.